This TCR beta chain was sequenced for a study of shared clonotypes between healthy human individuals. Libraries were prepared by immunoSEQ multiplex PCR; TCRdb keeps only in-frame clonotypes and omits some of them. Among a few million clones, more than 80% were seen once, and the ten largest hold around 0.14%. The CDR3 extends over 12 amino acids. Germline lookup yields CDR1 KGHSH and CDR2 LQKENI. The V end was cut by 4 bases, the J end by 10 bases, with 11 bases between. The sequence was collected from a man aged 18 to 29 in good health. Sequencing was performed on naive CD4+ T cells sorted from blood. Documented subset: CD45RA+ positively selected. V is TRBV18 and J is TRBJ2-1; D ambiguous. This CDR3 reads CASSREIGEQFF. In DNA form, the CDR3 reads TGTGCCAGCTCACGAGAAATTGGAGAGCAGTTCTTC.